This record covers a single T cell receptor (beta chain). The antigen is unknown. Template-switch reactions added UMIs with a 6-nucleotide sample barcode. TCRdb re-called the 5' RACE reads; one entry per CDR3 protein, DNA not given. The sample data list approximately 140,000 distinct CDR3 sequences. These data come from a study of monozygotic twins with inflammatory bowel disease. Overall study findings and caveats: IBD patients displayed reduced TCRbeta diversity (inverse Simpson) when set against healthy co-twins. T cell subtypes that differed could not be told apart.

Germline V gives CDR1 SGHRS, CDR2 YFSETQ. The CDR3 length is 17 residues. The sequenced sample consisted of blood. The TCR sequence derives from a human donor with ulcerative colitis or Crohn's disease, or a healthy co-twin of an affected twin (not recorded which). The gene calls are TRBV5-1 and TRBJ1-1; TCRdb selects TRBD1, and the lack of DNA leaves this call unchecked. CDR3 protein: CASSPHRGLRVRGEAFF.